These T cell receptor beta chains were read from a single sample in a study of blood T cells in healthy people across ages. TCRdb re-derived calls from the 5' RACE reads in MiXCR, one entry per CDR3 protein. The table lists fewer than 2,000,000 distinct CDR3 sequences, approximately 32% of them singletons. Sequenced material: blood. These receptors came from a woman aged 25-40 years in good health. Both conserved end residues are part of each CDR3. The D gene is left open where the match is weak. Only part of the rows carry a size: once, few, many, or a class if the clone is expanded.

many	TRBV7-6	.	TRBJ2-6	TGTGCCAGCAGCAAAGGGGGTGATGGCAACGTCCTGACTTTC	CASSKGGDGNVLTF
few	TRBV30	TRBD1	TRBJ2-1	TGTGCCTGGAGTGGGGACAGCGCTGAGCAGTTCTTC	CAWSGDSAEQFF
few	TRBV10-3	.	TRBJ1-1	TGTGCCATCAGTGACGGGGGCGGAAACACTGAAGCTTTCTTT	CAISDGGGNTEAFF
.	TRBV7-8	.	TRBJ1-1	TGTGCCAGCAGCGTTAGCCTGGGAGGGGACACTGAAGCTTTCTTT	CASSVSLGGDTEAFF
.	TRBV7-3	.	TRBJ1-6	TGTGCCAGCAGCTTTAGCCGGGACGGGAATTCACCCCTCCACTTT	CASSFSRDGNSPLHF
.	TRBV3-1	.	TRBJ2-1	TGTGCCAGCAGCCAAGTAGAGGGCTTGGGGAATGAGCAGTTCTTC	CASSQVEGLGNEQFF
many	TRBV20-1	TRBD1	TRBJ2-7	TGCAGTGCTAGAGACCGGACAGGGAGCTCCTACGAGCAGTACTTC	CSARDRTGSSYEQYF
few	TRBV4-1	.	TRBJ2-7	TGCGCCAGCAGCCACCCGGGGGGCGGGGCGTACGAGCAGTACTTC	CASSHPGGGAYEQYF
few	TRBV10-3	.	TRBJ2-7	TGTGCCATCAGTGAGGGGCGGGCCCTTACGCAGCAGTACTTC	CAISEGRALTQQYF
few	TRBV7-9	TRBD1	TRBJ1-2	TGTGCCAGCAGTCAGTCCAGGGGGTCGATCTATGGCTACACCTTC	CASSQSRGSIYGYTF
few	TRBV6-5	.	TRBJ2-7	TGTGCCACCCGACACGATCTTACCTACGAGCAGTACTTC	CATRHDLTYEQYF
.	TRBV20-1	.	TRBJ2-5	TGCAGTGCCAAACTAGGGAAAGAGACCCAGTACTTC	CSAKLGKETQYF
few	TRBV3-1	.	TRBJ1-1	TGTGCCAGCAGTCAGGGTTACGCTGAAGCTTTCTTT	CASSQGYAEAFF
.	TRBV15	.	TRBJ1-6	TGTGCCACCAGCCGAGACAGGCTTAATTCACCCCTCCACTTT	CATSRDRLNSPLHF
.	TRBV7-2	TRBD2	TRBJ2-5	TGTGCCAGCAGGGTCGGGGGGGAGTCAGAGACCCAGTACTTC	CASRVGGESETQYF
few	TRBV6-1	.	TRBJ1-2	TGTGCCAGCAGTGAAGGATCGGCAGCCTACTATGGCTACACCTTC	CASSEGSAAYYGYTF
few	TRBV27	.	TRBJ2-7	TGTGCCAGCAGTTCCCTCAGAAAGTCCTACGAGCAGTACTTC	CASSSLRKSYEQYF
few	TRBV2	.	TRBJ2-5	TGTGCCAGCAGCCTAGGACGGAAATCATCGGAGACCCAGTACTTC	CASSLGRKSSETQYF
few	TRBV27	.	TRBJ2-5	TGTGCCAGCAGTCGATACGACAGCGATAAGAAAGAGACCCAGTACTTC	CASSRYDSDKKETQYF
.	TRBV4-1	.	TRBJ2-2	TGCGCCAGCAGTCGAGTAAGAGGAGGACCAAATACTGTTACCGGGGAGCTGTTTTTT	CASSRVRGGPNTVTGELFF
.	TRBV7-2	.	TRBJ1-2	TGTGCCAGCAGCTTACTGCCAGGGGATGTCTATGGCTACACCTTC	CASSLLPGDVYGYTF
.	TRBV29-1	TRBD2	TRBJ2-5	TGCAGCGTTCCGACTAGCGGGAGGGCCGGGGAGACCCAGTACTTC	CSVPTSGRAGETQYF
few	TRBV20-1	TRBD1	TRBJ1-5	TGCAGTGCCCCCGGACAGGGGGCAAGGATCAATCAGCCCCAGCATTTT	CSAPGQGARINQPQHF
.	TRBV18	TRBD1	TRBJ1-4	TGTGCCAGCTCACCGGACAGGTCTAATGAAAAACTGTTTTTT	CASSPDRSNEKLFF
.	TRBV20-1	.	TRBJ2-7	TGCAGTGCTAGAGATTCCAGGGGGGGGCCTTACGAGCAGTACTTC	CSARDSRGGPYEQYF
.	TRBV20-1	TRBD2	TRBJ2-3	TGCAGTGCTAGAGATGGGAGAGCGGGAGGGACAACAGATACGCAGTATTTT	CSARDGRAGGTTDTQYF